This T cell receptor beta chain was recorded in a study of response to subunit inactivated influenza vaccine. General study points: Seasonal influenza vaccination, on each occasion, was suggested by the authors to recruit few new T cells.

Each CDR3 protein gets one entry after TCRdb re-called the RT-PCR reads with MiXCR. In the table there are about 620,000 distinct CDR3 sequences, 10% to 15% of which are singletons. V was shortened by 4 bases and J by 2 bases, with 11 bases between the two germline ends. CDR1 is SQVTM, CDR2 ANQGSEA, per germline. The CDR3 length is 13 residues. This clonotype has only a few counts. What it binds is unknown. The chain couples TRBV29-1 to TRBJ2-5, with D tentatively TRBD2 (5 bases). The TCR comes from a man in his fifties who received an inactivated influenza vaccine. The material sequenced was PBMCs from blood, taken on the day of vaccination. DNA for the CDR3: TGCAGCGTTGTGGGTGCGGGTCAAGAGACCCAGTACTTC. It codes for CSVVGAGQETQYF.